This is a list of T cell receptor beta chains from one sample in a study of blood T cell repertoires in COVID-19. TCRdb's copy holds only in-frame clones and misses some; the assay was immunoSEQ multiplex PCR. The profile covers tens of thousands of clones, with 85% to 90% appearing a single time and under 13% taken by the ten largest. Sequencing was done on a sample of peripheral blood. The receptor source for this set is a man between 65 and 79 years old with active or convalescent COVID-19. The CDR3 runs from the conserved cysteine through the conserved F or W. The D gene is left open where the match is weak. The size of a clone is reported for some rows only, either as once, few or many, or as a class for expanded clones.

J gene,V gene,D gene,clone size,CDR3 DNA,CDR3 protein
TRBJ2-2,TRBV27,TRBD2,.,TGTGCCAGCAGTCGGACTAGCGGGTTAGGGGAGCTGTTTTTT,CASSRTSGLGELFF
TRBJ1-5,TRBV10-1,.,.,TGCGCCAGCAACGGGTCAACAAATCAGCCCCAGCATTTT,CASNGSTNQPQHF
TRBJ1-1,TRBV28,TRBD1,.,TGTGCCAGCAGGCCAGCAGGGGGCGCGCGTCGGGTACTGAACACTGAAGCTTTCTTT,CASRPAGGARRVLNTEAFF
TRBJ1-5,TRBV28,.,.,TGTGCCAGCAGGGGAGGAGTATATCAGCCCCAGCATTTT,CASRGGVYQPQHF
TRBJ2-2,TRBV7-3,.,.,TGTGCCAGCAGCCTCCCGCTAGCTGGTAGCGGGGAGCTGTTTTTT,CASSLPLAGSGELFF
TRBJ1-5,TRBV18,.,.,TGTGCCAGCTCACCAGGGCAGGGAAGGTTCGATCAGCCCCAGCATTTT,CASSPGQGRFDQPQHF
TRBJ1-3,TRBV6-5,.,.,TGTGCCAGCAGTTACTCGCAGTCCTCTGGAAACACCATATATTTT,CASSYSQSSGNTIYF
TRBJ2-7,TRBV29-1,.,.,TGCAGCGTTTCAGGTCGGGATTCCTACGAGCAGTACTTC,CSVSGRDSYEQYF
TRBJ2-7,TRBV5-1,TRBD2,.,TGCGCCAGCAGCTTGGTGAGGGGGCGCAGCGGGAGGGCTCCCTTTTACGAGCAGTACTTC,CASSLVRGRSGRAPFYEQYF
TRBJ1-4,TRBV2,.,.,TGTGCCAGCAGTGAAGCGCGGGTGCAGCATGAAAAACTGTTTTTT,CASSEARVQHEKLFF
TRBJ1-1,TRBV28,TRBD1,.,TGTGCCAGCAGTTCGGCAGGGGGCGGGAACACTGAAGCTTTCTTT,CASSSAGGGNTEAFF
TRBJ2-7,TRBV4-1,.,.,TGCGCCAGCAGCCATGGCGACGGAGCCTACGAGCAGTACTTC,CASSHGDGAYEQYF
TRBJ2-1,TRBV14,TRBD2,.,TGTGCCAGCAGCCAAGATGCCGGGACTAGTGGACTCGATGAGCAGTTCTTC,CASSQDAGTSGLDEQFF
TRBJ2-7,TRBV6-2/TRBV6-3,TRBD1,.,TGTGCCAGCAGTACAGGACAGGGGGCTTACGAGCAGTACTTC,CASSTGQGAYEQYF
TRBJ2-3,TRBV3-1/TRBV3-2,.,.,TGTGCCAGCAGTCGGGAGGCTAGCAGGAGGGGGGATACGCAGTATTTT,CASSREASRRGDTQYF
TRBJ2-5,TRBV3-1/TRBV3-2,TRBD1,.,TGTGCCAGCCCCCGCATAGGGACAGGGGTGGAGACCCAGTACTTC,CASPRIGTGVETQYF
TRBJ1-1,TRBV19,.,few,TGTGCCAGTAGTATCCGGACATTCACTGAAGCTTTCTTT,CASSIRTFTEAFF
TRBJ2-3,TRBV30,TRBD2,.,TGTGCCTGGAGGGCTAGCGGGGCCCCTCGGGGCACAGATACGCAGTATTTT,CAWRASGAPRGTDTQYF
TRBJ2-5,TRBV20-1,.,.,TGCAGTGCTAGTTGGCAGGGCCAAGAGACCCAGTACTTC,CSASWQGQETQYF
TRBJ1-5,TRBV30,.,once,TGTGCCTGGAGTCGGCAGGGGAATCAGCCCCAGCATTTT,CAWSRQGNQPQHF
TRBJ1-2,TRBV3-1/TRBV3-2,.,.,TGTGCCAGCAGCCAAGATGGGGGGGGCAGCCGGGGCTACACCTTC,CASSQDGGGSRGYTF
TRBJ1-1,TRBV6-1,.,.,TGTGCCAGCAGTGAAGAAAGAACAGGCCGATTT,CASSEERTGRF
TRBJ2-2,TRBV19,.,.,TGTGCCAGTAGTATGGTCGCCCGGAGCGGGGAGCTGTTTTTT,CASSMVARSGELFF
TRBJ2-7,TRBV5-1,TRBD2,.,TGCGCCAGCAGCTTAACCCCTAGCGGGATATCCTACGAGCAGTACTTC,CASSLTPSGISYEQYF
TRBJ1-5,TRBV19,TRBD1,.,TGTGCCAGTAGTATTCCTCCAGGGGGTTACAATCAGCCCCAGCATTTT,CASSIPPGGYNQPQHF
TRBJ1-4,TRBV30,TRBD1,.,TGTGCCTTAGCGACAGGGTCTAATGAAAAACTGTTTTTT,CALATGSNEKLFF
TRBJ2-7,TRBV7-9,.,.,TGTGCCAGCAGCGGAATCAGAGACAGATACTACGAGCAGTACTTC,CASSGIRDRYYEQYF
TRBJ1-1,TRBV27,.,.,TGTGCCAGCAGAGGAGGGGCCTACTACACTGAAGCTTTCTTT,CASRGGAYYTEAFF
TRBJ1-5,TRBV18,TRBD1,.,TGTGCCAGCTCTCTCAAGACAGGGGCTAGCAATCAGCCCCAGCATTTT,CASSLKTGASNQPQHF
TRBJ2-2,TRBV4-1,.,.,TGCGCCAGCAGCCCACAGGGTGGAACCGGGGAGCTGTTTTTT,CASSPQGGTGELFF
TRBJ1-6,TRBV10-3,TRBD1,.,TGTGCCATCAGTGCGACAGGGGGGTACGATAATTCACCCCTCCACTTT,CAISATGGYDNSPLHF
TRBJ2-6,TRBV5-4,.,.,TGTGCCAGCAGCCCCGCGGGGTACGGGGCCAACGTCCTGACTTTC,CASSPAGYGANVLTF
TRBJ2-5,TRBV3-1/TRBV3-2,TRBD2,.,TGTGCCAGCAGCCAGCGTAGCGGGAGTACGGAGACCCAGTACTTC,CASSQRSGSTETQYF
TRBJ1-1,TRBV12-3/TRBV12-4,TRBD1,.,TGTGCCAGTTATAACAGGGGGGGCACTGAAGCTTTCTTT,CASYNRGGTEAFF
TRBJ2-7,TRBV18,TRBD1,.,TGTGCCAGCTCACCAACAACTCCGATAACAGGGGCCTACGAGCAGTACTTC,CASSPTTPITGAYEQYF
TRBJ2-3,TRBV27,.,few,TGTGCCGGGCCCCCAGAGGCTAGGGGGACAGATACGCAGTATTTT,CAGPPEARGTDTQYF
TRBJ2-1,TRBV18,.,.,TGTGCCAGCTCGCGCTTTAGAGACAATGAGCAGTTCTTC,CASSRFRDNEQFF
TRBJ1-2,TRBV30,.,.,TGTGCCTGGGGACAGATTAACTATGGCTACACCTTC,CAWGQINYGYTF
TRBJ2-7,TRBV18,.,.,TGTGCCAGCTCACCACAATCCAGGACCTACGAGCAGTACTTC,CASSPQSRTYEQYF
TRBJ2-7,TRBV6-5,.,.,TGTGCCAGCTGTCTAGCTCCTCTAGGCTTC,CASCLAPLGF
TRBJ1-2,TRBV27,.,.,TGTGCCAGCAGTTTGAGGGTTAGTCTTGGGTATGGCTACACCTTC,CASSLRVSLGYGYTF
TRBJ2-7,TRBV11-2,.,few,TGTGCCAGCAGCCCACTGACTACCACGTACGAGCAGTACTTC,CASSPLTTTYEQYF
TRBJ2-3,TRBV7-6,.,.,TGTGCCAGCAGCTTAGATTGGACACGGCGCACAGATACGCAGTATTTT,CASSLDWTRRTDTQYF
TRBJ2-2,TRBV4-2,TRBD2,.,TGTGCCACCAAAGGACTAGCGGGCGGCACCGGGGAGCTGTTTTTT,CATKGLAGGTGELFF
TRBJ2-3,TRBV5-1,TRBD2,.,TGCGCCAGCAGCTTGACTAGCGGGCTTGTGGATACGCAGTATTTT,CASSLTSGLVDTQYF
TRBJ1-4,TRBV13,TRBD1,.,TGTGCCAGCAGCTCCCGGGACAGGAATGAAAAACTGTTTTTT,CASSSRDRNEKLFF
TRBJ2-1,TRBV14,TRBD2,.,TGTGCCAGCAGCCACTTGACTAGCGGGAGTAGTAGTGAGCAGTTCTTC,CASSHLTSGSSSEQFF
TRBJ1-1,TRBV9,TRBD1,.,TGTGCCAGCAGTGAAACAGGGGACACTGAAGCTTTCTTT,CASSETGDTEAFF
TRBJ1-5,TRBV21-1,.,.,TGTGCCAGCAGCAACAGGAGGCCACCAAATCAGCCCCAGCATTTT,CASSNRRPPNQPQHF
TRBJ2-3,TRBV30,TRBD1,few,TGTGCCTGGAGTGTATGGGACAGGCCTCCAGATACGCAGTATTTT,CAWSVWDRPPDTQYF
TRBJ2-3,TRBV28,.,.,TGTGCCAGCACCATGAGATGGAGAGATACGCAGTATTTT,CASTMRWRDTQYF
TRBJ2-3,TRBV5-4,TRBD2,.,TGTGCCAGCAGCTTGGGACTAGCGGGAGGCCAGGATACGCAGTATTTT,CASSLGLAGGQDTQYF
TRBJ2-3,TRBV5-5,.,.,TGTGCCAGCAGCTTTCGGGCAGGGAGCACAGATACGCAGTATTTT,CASSFRAGSTDTQYF
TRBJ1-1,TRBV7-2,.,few,TGTGCCAGCAGCCCATACCCAGGGGCCACTGAAGCTTTCTTT,CASSPYPGATEAFF